This TCR beta chain was sequenced for a study of breast tumors, draining lymph nodes, adjacent tissues. TCRdb itself ran the multiplex PCR reads through MiXCR, one entry per CDR3 protein. The table has fewer than 250,000 distinct CDR3 sequences, about 30% seen once. Samples came from axillary lymph nodes draining the breast cancer. V was pared by 7 bases and J by 0 bases, with 17 bases between. Germline-derived CDR1 and CDR2 are SQVTM and ANQGSEA. This CDR3 spans 15 amino acids. Study conclusions and caveats: Findings are consistent with lymph node origin and intratumoral expansion of most tumor T cells. Tumors had less TCR diversity than lymph nodes, more than nontumor tissue.

As regards this clonotype: Its target is not known.

The TCR was taken from a female donor with breast cancer. Some clones in this sample may be carry-over from other donors' samples. The V call is TRBV29-1, the J call TRBJ2-3; D is possibly TRBD2 (5 bases). The sample consisted of axillary lymph node tissue. DNA of the CDR3: TGCAGCGGCCAGACGGAGGATACTAGCACAGATACGCAGTATTTT. It is translated as CSGQTEDTSTDTQYF.